These 13 T cell receptor beta chains share one sample of origin, sequenced in a study of post-analysis software for immune sequencing data. Study observations and caveats: Controls had lower frequencies than patients of 4 or 5 TRBV segments, which included TRBV5-6, TRBV5-1 and TRBV20-1.

Their target antigens are unknown. Each TCR beta cDNA library carried unique molecular identifiers. TCRdb independently ran MiXCR on the PCR reads; one entry per CDR3 protein. The sample has about 820,000 distinct CDR3 sequences, about 50% seen once; the top ten hold roughly 4.4%. Sample: blood. Receptors were obtained from a girl aged 5-17 years with multiple sclerosis.

This clonotype occurred a few times. This rearrangement joins TRBV5-1 to TRBJ2-6; 8 nucleotides match TRBD1. Trimming at V came to 1 base and at J to 4 bases, leaving 4 bases not matched to a gene. The germline CDR1 and CDR2 sequences are SGHRS and YFSETQ. This CDR3 is built from 16 residues. CDR3 amino acids: CASSLQGAGGANVLTF. The CDR3 region has the DNA TGCGCCAGCAGCTTGCAGGGGGCCGGCGGGGCCAACGTCCTGACTTTC.

CDR3 coding DNA: TGCGCCAGCAGCTTAAGGGTTCAATCCTACGAGCAGTACTTC. It codes for CASSLRVQSYEQYF. V is TRBV5-1 and J is TRBJ2-7; D is unresolved. The CDR3 extends over 14 amino acids. Trimming stripped 2 bases from V and 1 base from J, with 10 bases between. Germline-derived CDR1 and CDR2 are SGHRS and YFSETQ.

This clonotype was observed a handful of times. This chain connects TRBV20-1 to TRBJ2-4, with TRBD1 matching over 9 bases. The J call may not be correct, given that the DNA end is closer to TRBJ2-7. CDR3 length: 14 residues. The germline V gene encodes CDR1 DFQATT and CDR2 SNEGSKA (reference sequence). The CDR3 region has the DNA TGCAGTGCTCTACAGGGGGCTGGGACCTACGAGCAGTACTTC. Translated, it gives CSALQGAGTYEQYF.

This chain uses TRBV5-1 with TRBJ2-5, with D possibly matching TRBD2 (5 bases). This CDR3 is 14 amino acids long. In germline, CDR1 is SGHRS, CDR2 YFSETQ. Trimming removed 3 bases at V and 5 bases at J, with 14 bases between. For the CDR3, the DNA is TGCGCCAGCAGCTCCAGCGGCAGGATGGAGACCCAGTACTTC. Translating it yields CASSSSGRMETQYF.

The gene calls are TRBV2 and TRBJ2-3; D is unresolved. Per the germline V gene, CDR1 is SNHLY and CDR2 is FYNNEI. V dropped 8 bases and J dropped 4 bases, with 10 bases sitting between them. The CDR3 runs 12 residues. Written as DNA, the CDR3 is TGTGCCAGCTGCTGGCTGGCAGATACGCAGTATTTT. Translation: CASCWLADTQYF.

The chain has TRBV3-1 and TRBJ2-7, with D possibly TRBD2 on 7 matching bases. The CDR3 length is 13 residues. From germline, CDR1 is LGHDT and CDR2 YNNKEL (reference sequence). Trimming cost V 6 bases and J 1 base, with 10 bases left between them. The CDR3 region is CASRRGGSYEQYF. CDR3 nucleotide sequence: TGTGCCAGCAGAAGGGGGGGATCCTACGAGCAGTACTTC.

The gene calls are TRBV11-2 and TRBJ2-4; D might be TRBD2 (6 bases). The CDR3 is 15 amino acids. Between the trimmed V and J ends, which lost 1 base and 7 bases, there was a span of 14 bases. Germline V gene lookup returns CDR1 SGHAT and CDR2 FQNNGV. The CDR3 bases are TGTGCCAGCAGCTTAGCAGGCGGGGTTAGCAACATTCAGTACTTC. Protein sequence: CASSLAGGVSNIQYF.

In its sample, this clonotype was seen a few times. This chain uses TRBV5-1 with TRBJ2-5; D perhaps matches TRBD2 (5 bases). V was cut by 6 bases and J by 11 bases, with 17 bases left in between. The CDR3 sequence is 12 residues long. CDR1 and CDR2 (germline): SGHRS, YFSETQ. CDR3 DNA: TGCGCCAGCACCATTGGAGGCGGCAAGCAGTACTTC. As protein: CASTIGGGKQYF.

The V call is TRBV4-1, the J call TRBJ2-5; TRBD1 might be the D (6 bases). Near its end, the DNA agrees better with TRBJ2-7, so the J call may be wrong. This CDR3 has 16 residues. CDR1 is MGHRA, CDR2 YSYEKL, per germline. The CDR3, as DNA: TGCGCCAGCAGCCAAGACTCACAGGGAGTCCTCTACGAGCAGTACTTC. Amino acids: CASSQDSQGVLYEQYF.

CDR3 region: CSVAIGGRADYEQYF. CDR3 DNA sequence: TGCAGCGTTGCAATCGGCGGGAGGGCCGACTACGAGCAGTACTTC. J is TRBJ2-7 and V is TRBV29-1; 9 bases line up with TRBD2. V was clipped by 4 bases and J by 3 bases; unmatched bases: 10. Germline V gene data show CDR1 as SQVTM and CDR2 as ANQGSEA. This CDR3 region has 15 residues.

V is TRBV20-1 and J is TRBJ2-7; 10 bases are shared with TRBD2. The CDR3 covers 16 residues. With V trimmed by 5 bases and J by 3 bases, 13 bases remained unmatched. Looked up from germline, CDR1 is DFQATT and CDR2 is SNEGSKA (reference sequence). CDR3 sequence reads: CSASLPTSGDLYEQYF. The CDR3 DNA is TGCAGTGCTTCCCTGCCCACTAGCGGGGACCTCTACGAGCAGTACTTC.

The chain links TRBV20-1 to TRBJ2-5; D possibly matches TRBD1 or TRBD2 (6 bases each). The J call is uncertain, as TRBJ2-7 better fits the DNA end. The CDR3 is 13 residues long. In germline, CDR1 is DFQATT, CDR2 SNEGSKA (reference sequence). The CDR3 is CSAPGRGQFEQYF. In nucleotides, the CDR3 is TGCAGTGCTCCGGGTCGGGGGCAGTTCGAGCAGTACTTC.

This clonotype occurred once. The V gene is TRBV12-3 or TRBV12-4, the J gene TRBJ2-1; possibly TRBD1 or TRBD2 for D (5 bases each). The V gene lost 6 bases and the J gene lost 4 bases, with 16 bases spanning the gap. The CDR3 has 15 residues. CDR3 DNA: TGTGCCAGCAGCACCGGGACGGCCCTGTACAATGAGCAGTTCTTC. Encoded protein: CASSTGTALYNEQFF.